These 13 T cell receptor beta chains were all obtained from the same sample, sequenced in a study of T cells in Graves' hyperthyroidism and ophthalmopathy. Amplified TCR beta CDR3 regions came from RNA transcripts. TCR CDR3 underwent first-round RT-PCR with the HTBI primer set. TCRdb reprocessed the multiplex PCR reads with MiXCR, giving one entry per CDR3 protein. This sample has 300,000 to 450,000 distinct CDR3 sequences, with 15% to 18% found just once. The sample consisted of blood. The receptors come from a woman aged 18 to 35 with Graves' hyperthyroidism that later progressed to Graves' ophthalmopathy.

This clonotype was seen repeatedly, ten times or more. The chain couples TRBV27 to TRBJ1-1, with 10 bases fitting TRBD1. Germline CDR1 MNHEY, CDR2 SMNVEV (reference sequence). This CDR3 has 17 amino acids. Germline trimming cut 6 bases from V and 0 bases from J; bases unmatched to any gene: 10. CDR3 residues: CASRPQTGGAMNTEAFF. The CDR3 nucleotides are TGTGCCAGCAGGCCCCAGACAGGGGGCGCGATGAACACTGAAGCTTTCTTT.

This clonotype was recorded many times. The CDR3: CSASFGNTEAFF. In DNA form, the CDR3 reads TGCAGTGCTAGTTTTGGGAACACTGAAGCTTTCTTT. The chain links TRBV20-1 to TRBJ1-1; no reliable D call. Trimming cost V 3 bases and J 1 base, with 6 bases left between them. This CDR3 is built from 12 residues. CDR1 and CDR2 (germline): DFQATT, SNEGSKA (reference sequence).

There are many counts of this clonotype. This chain joins TRBV10-3 and TRBJ2-1, with a possible D match to TRBD2 (5 bases). CDR3 length equals 16 residues. Trimming cost V 2 bases and J 7 bases, with 18 bases left between them. Germline V gene data show CDR1 as ENHRY and CDR2 as SYGVKD. As DNA, the CDR3 is TGTGCCATCAGTGAGGCAGTCTCGACTATTAATAATGAGCAGTTCTTC. Protein: CAISEAVSTINNEQFF.

At least ten counts were recorded for this clonotype. The rearrangement links TRBV7-9 to TRBJ2-7; D may be TRBD2 (6 bases). The V gene's germline CDR1 is SEHNR and CDR2 FQNEAQ (reference sequence). The CDR3 runs to 15 residues. Trimming took off 2 bases at V and 2 bases at J, with 13 bases between the two ends. Here the CDR3 reads CASSLRGAGPYEQYF. CDR3 coding DNA: TGTGCCAGCAGCTTAAGGGGAGCGGGTCCCTACGAGCAGTACTTC.

This clonotype has ten or more counts. The rearrangement uses TRBV7-2 and TRBJ2-3; 11 bases are shared with TRBD2. The CDR3 loop spans 18 amino acids. Germline values: CDR1 SGHTA, CDR2 FQGNSA. The trim removed 3 bases at V and 0 bases at J, leaving 8 bases unmatched. For the CDR3, the DNA is TGTGCCAGCAGCTTGGGCCCCTGGACTAGCGGGAGCACAGATACGCAGTATTTT. Translating gives CASSLGPWTSGSTDTQYF.

This clonotype was found many times. The chain uses TRBV12-3 or TRBV12-4 and TRBJ1-2; 9 bases align to TRBD1. This CDR3 spans 14 amino acids. Trimming removed 2 bases from V and 8 bases from J; junction bases left unmatched: 6. This chain's CDR3 is CASSLSGTGIGYTF. The CDR3 region has the DNA TGTGCCAGCAGTTTATCCGGGACAGGGATCGGCTACACCTTC.

This clonotype was picked up many times. CDR3 protein: CSPGLAGSYEQYF. CDR3 nucleotides: TGCAGTCCTGGACTAGCGGGTTCCTACGAGCAGTACTTC. The rearrangement joins TRBV20-1 to TRBJ2-7; TRBD2 matches at 11 bases. Germline CDR1 and CDR2: DFQATT and SNEGSKA (reference sequence). This CDR3 region has 13 residues. V shed 8 bases and J 1 base; nucleotides not matched to a gene: 4.

This clonotype has at least ten counts. This chain connects TRBV7-9 to TRBJ2-1; D is unclear. The germline CDR1 and CDR2 sequences are SEHNR and FQNEAQ (reference sequence). This CDR3 spans 10 amino acids. The V gene lost 1 base and the J gene lost 12 bases, with 4 bases spanning the gap. DNA of the CDR3: TGTGCCAGCAGCTTAGGTGGGCAGTTCTTC. Translated: CASSLGGQFF.

This clonotype was picked up many times. The chain employs TRBV5-6 and TRBJ2-7; D remains unclear. CDR3 size: 12 residues. V lost 3 bases and J lost 5, with 9 bases in between. Looked up from germline, CDR1 is SGHDT and CDR2 is YYEEEE. As DNA, the CDR3 is TGTGCCAGCAGCTCGTCGAAGAACGAGCAGTACTTC. Its translation: CASSSSKNEQYF.

This clonotype was recorded at least ten times. The chain carries TRBV6-1 and TRBJ2-7; TRBD1 or TRBD2 may be the D gene (6 bases each). Looked up from germline, CDR1 is MNHNS and CDR2 is SASEGT. The CDR3 length is 16 residues. Trimming cost V 2 bases and J 5 bases, with 19 bases left between them. CDR3 sequence (DNA): TGTGCCAGCAGTGAAACGCCCGGGGGCCTGGGCGACGAGCAGTACTTC. Translation: CASSETPGGLGDEQYF.

This clonotype appeared a few times. V is TRBV5-1 and J is TRBJ2-1; TRBD2 agrees at 9 bases. Germline V gives CDR1 SGHRS, CDR2 YFSETQ. Trimming at V came to 4 bases and at J to 9 bases, leaving 14 bases not matched to a gene. The CDR3 contains 16 residues. CDR3 in DNA: TGCGCCAGCAGCAAGGGACTAGCAGGTGGTGGAGCTGAGCAGTTCTTC. This sequence encodes CASSKGLAGGGAEQFF.

J is TRBJ1-3 and V is TRBV28, with TRBD1 matching over 7 bases. J gave up 2 bases and V 7 bases, and 8 bases lay outside the gene matches. This CDR3 is 15 amino acids long. CDR1 MDHEN and CDR2 SYDVKM come from the germline V gene. In nucleotides, the CDR3 is TGTGCCAGCAACCCGACAGGGCCCCCTGGAAACACCATATATTTT. Translating it yields CASNPTGPPGNTIYF. Filled out from reference TRBV28 and TRBJ1-3, the complete variable domain reads DVKVTQSSRYLVKRTGEKVFLECVQDMDHENMFWYRQDPGLGLRLIYFSYDVKMKEKGDIPEGYSVSREKKERFSLILESASTNQTSMYLCASNPTGPPGNTIYFGEGSWLTVV.

This clonotype showed up many times. This chain uses TRBV5-1 with TRBJ2-7, with 7 positions matching TRBD1. The ends lost 3 bases at V and 0 bases at J; junction bases unmatched: 12. The CDR3 is 17 residues long. Germline loops: CDR1 SGHRS, CDR2 YFSETQ. The CDR3 loop reads CASSWKTSTGSSYEQYF. The CDR3 nucleotides read TGCGCCAGCAGCTGGAAAACATCGACAGGGAGCTCCTACGAGCAGTACTTC.